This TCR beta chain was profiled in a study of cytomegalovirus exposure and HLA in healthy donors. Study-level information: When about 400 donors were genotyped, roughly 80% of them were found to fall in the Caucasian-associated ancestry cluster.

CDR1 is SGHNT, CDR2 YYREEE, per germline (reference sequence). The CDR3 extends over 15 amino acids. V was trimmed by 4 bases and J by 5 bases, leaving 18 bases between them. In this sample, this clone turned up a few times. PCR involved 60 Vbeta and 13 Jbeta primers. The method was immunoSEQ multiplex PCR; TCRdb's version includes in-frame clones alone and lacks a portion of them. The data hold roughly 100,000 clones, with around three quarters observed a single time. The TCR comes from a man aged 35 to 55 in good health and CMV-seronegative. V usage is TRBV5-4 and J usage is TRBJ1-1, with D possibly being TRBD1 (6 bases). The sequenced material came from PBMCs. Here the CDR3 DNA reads TGTGCCAGCAGCGCCAGGGGTGGGGTTGGGACTGAAGCTTTCTTT. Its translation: CASSARGGVGTEAFF.